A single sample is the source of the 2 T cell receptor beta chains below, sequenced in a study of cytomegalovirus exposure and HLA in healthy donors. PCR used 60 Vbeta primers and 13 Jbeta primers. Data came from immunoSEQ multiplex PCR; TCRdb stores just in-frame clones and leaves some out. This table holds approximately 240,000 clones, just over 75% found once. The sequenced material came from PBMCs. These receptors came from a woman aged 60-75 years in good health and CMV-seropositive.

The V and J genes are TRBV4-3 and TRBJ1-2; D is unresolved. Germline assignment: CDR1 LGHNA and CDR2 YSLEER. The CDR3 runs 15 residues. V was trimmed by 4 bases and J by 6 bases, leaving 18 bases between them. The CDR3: CASSPQRRSGDGYTF. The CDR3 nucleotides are TGCGCCAGCAGCCCCCAAAGGAGGAGTGGCGATGGCTACACCTTC.

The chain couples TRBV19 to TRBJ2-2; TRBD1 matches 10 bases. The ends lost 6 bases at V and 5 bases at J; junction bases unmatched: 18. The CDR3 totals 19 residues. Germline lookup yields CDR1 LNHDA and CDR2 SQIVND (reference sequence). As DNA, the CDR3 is TGTGCCAGTAGACCCCCCAGACAGGGGGCGTTTATTTGGACCGGGGAGCTGTTTTTT. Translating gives CASRPPRQGAFIWTGELFF.